Only a few counts were recorded for the clone carrying this TCR beta chain. Its target is not known. V lost 9 bases to trimming and J lost 10 bases, with 12 bases between them. From germline, CDR1 is KGHDR and CDR2 SFDVKD. The CDR3 is made up of 11 amino acids. This sample is part of a study of CD8 T cells in ankylosing spondylitis. General study findings and limits: The clones that were linked to disease were reported to be significantly enriched in matched synovial fluid samples from ankylosing spondylitis patients. Roughly eight highly homologous variants made up a TCR beta motif that seemed to typify ankylosing spondylitis blood. Reactive arthritis synovial fluid and blood previously showed some of these motif variants.

Quantitative 5'-RACE with molecular barcodes was used to make the TCR beta libraries. One entry per CDR3 protein results from TCRdb running MiXCR on the 5' RACE reads. This sample yields fewer than 650,000 distinct CDR3 sequences, of which about 13% are seen a single time; over 6.5% belongs to the top ten. The V and J genes are TRBV24-1 and TRBJ2-1; either TRBD1 or TRBD2 may supply D (6 bases each). The sequence was collected from a male donor with ankylosing spondylitis. Sequencing was performed on blood, either unsorted or a sorted T cell fraction (not recorded which). CDR3 bases: TGTGCCACCCAGGGGCGGGACGAGCAGTTCTTC. Its protein is CATQGRDEQFF.